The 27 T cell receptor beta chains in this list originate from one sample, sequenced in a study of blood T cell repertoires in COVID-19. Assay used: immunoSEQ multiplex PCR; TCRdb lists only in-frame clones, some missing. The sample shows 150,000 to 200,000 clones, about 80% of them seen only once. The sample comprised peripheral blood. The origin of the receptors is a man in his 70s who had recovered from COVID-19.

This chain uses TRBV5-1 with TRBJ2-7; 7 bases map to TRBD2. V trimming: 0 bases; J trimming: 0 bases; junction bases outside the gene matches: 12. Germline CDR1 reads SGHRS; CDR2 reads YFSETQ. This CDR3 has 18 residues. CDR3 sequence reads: CASSLDGGLAANSYEQYF. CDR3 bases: TGCGCCAGCAGCTTGGATGGTGGTCTAGCGGCCAACTCCTACGAGCAGTACTTC.

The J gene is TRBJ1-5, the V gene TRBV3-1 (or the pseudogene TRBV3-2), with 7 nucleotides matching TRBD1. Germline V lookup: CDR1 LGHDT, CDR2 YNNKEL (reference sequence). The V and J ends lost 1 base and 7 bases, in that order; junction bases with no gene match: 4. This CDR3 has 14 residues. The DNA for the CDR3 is TGTGCCAGCAGCCAAGGACAGGGTTGGCAGCCCCAGCATTTT. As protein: CASSQGQGWQPQHF.

CDR3 sequence (DNA): TGTGCCAGCTCACCTGGTACTAGCGGGATCACAGATACGCAGTATTTT. Translating it yields CASSPGTSGITDTQYF. This chain connects TRBV18 to TRBJ2-3; 10 nucleotides match TRBD2. Germline loops: CDR1 KGHSH, CDR2 LQKENI. This CDR3 spans 16 amino acids. The junction had 5 bases not matched to a gene; V was cut back by 3 bases and J by 2 bases.

For the CDR3, the DNA is TGTGCCTGGAGTCTGGAGGGAAGGGCGGAGACCCAGTACTTC. Protein: CAWSLEGRAETQYF. The genes are TRBV30 and TRBJ2-5; TRBD2 is a possible D gene (6 bases). CDR3 length: 14 residues. V lost 2 bases and J 5 bases, leaving 15 bases between the germline ends. Germline V gene lookup returns CDR1 GTSNPN and CDR2 SVGIG (reference sequence).

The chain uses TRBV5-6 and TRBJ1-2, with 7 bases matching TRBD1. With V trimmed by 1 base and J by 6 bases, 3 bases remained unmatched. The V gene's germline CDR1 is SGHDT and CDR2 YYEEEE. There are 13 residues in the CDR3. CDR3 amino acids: CASSLRQGDGYTF. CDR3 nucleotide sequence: TGTGCCAGCAGCTTGAGGCAGGGGGATGGCTACACCTTC.

This CDR3 is CATSTSGAQETQYF. The CDR3 DNA is TGCGCCACCTCCACTAGCGGGGCTCAAGAGACCCAGTACTTC. J is TRBJ2-5 and V is TRBV5-1; TRBD2 matches 10 bases. Per the germline V gene, CDR1 is SGHRS and CDR2 is YFSETQ. V shed 9 bases, J shed 2 bases, and the junction held 7 bases outside the gene matches. The CDR3 spans 14 residues.

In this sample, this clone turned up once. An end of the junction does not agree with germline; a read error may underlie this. CDR3 DNA: TGTGCGTGGAGGGCAGGGCCGTTCTACGAGCAGTACTTC. This translates into CAWRAGPFYEQYF. V gene TRBV30 combines with J gene TRBJ2-7, with a weak D call TRBD2 (6 bases). The CDR3 sequence is 13 residues long. Germline CDR1 GTSNPN, CDR2 SVGIG (reference sequence). Filled out from reference TRBV30 and TRBJ2-7, the complete variable domain reads SQTIHQWPATLVQPVGSPLSLECTVEGTSNPNLYWYRQAAGRGLQLLFYSVGIGQISSEVPQNLSASRPQDRQFILSSKKLLLSDSGFYLCAWRAGPFYEQYFGPGTRLTVT.

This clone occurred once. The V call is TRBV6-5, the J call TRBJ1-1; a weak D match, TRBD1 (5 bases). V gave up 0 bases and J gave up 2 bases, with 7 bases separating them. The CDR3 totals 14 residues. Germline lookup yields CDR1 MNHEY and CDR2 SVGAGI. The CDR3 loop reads CASSYSTANTEAFF. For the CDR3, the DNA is TGTGCCAGCAGTTACTCGACAGCCAACACTGAAGCTTTCTTT.

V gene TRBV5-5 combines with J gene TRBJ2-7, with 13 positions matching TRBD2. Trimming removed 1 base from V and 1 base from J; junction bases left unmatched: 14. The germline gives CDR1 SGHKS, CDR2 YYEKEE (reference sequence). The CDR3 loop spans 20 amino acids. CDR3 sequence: CASSLKVGGLAGSRSYEQYF. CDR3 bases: TGTGCCAGCAGCTTGAAAGTAGGGGGACTAGCGGGATCAAGGTCCTACGAGCAGTACTTC. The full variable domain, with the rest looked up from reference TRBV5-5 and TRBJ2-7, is DAGVTQSPTHLIKTRGQQVTLRCSPISGHKSVSWYQQVLGQGPQFIFQYYEKEERGRGNFPDRFSARQFPNYSSELNVNALLLGDSALYLCASSLKVGGLAGSRSYEQYFGPGTRLTVT.

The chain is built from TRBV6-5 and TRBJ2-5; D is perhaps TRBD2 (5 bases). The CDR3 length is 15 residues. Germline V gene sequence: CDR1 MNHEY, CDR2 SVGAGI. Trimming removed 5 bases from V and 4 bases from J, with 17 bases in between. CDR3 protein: CASSPGLKMGETQYF. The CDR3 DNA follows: TGTGCCAGCAGTCCAGGACTGAAGATGGGAGAGACCCAGTACTTC.

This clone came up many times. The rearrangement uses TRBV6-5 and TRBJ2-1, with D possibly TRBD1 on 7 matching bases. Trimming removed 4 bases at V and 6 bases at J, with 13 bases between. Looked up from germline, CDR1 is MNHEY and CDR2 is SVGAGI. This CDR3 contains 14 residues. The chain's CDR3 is CASSLSGGGNEQFF. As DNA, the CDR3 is TGTGCCAGCAGTTTGTCAGGGGGAGGCAATGAGCAGTTCTTC.

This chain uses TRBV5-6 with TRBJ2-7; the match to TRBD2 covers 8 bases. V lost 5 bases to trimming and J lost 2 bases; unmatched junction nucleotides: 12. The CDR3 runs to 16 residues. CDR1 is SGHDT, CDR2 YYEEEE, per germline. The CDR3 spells CASSLTLAGPTYEQYF. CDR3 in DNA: TGTGCCAGCAGTCTTACCCTAGCGGGCCCCACCTACGAGCAGTACTTC.

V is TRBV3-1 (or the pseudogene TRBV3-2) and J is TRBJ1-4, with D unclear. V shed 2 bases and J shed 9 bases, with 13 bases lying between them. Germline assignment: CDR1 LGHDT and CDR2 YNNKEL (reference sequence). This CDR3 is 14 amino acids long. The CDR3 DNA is TGTGCCAGCAGCCAATCGACGGAGGGCAAAAAACTGTTTTTT. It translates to CASSQSTEGKKLFF.

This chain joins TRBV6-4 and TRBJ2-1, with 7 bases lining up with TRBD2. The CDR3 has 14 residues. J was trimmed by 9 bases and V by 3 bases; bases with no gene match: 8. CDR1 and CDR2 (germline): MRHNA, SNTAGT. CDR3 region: CASSEAGEAGEQFF. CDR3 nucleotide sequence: TGTGCCAGCAGTGAGGCGGGAGAAGCTGGTGAGCAGTTCTTC.

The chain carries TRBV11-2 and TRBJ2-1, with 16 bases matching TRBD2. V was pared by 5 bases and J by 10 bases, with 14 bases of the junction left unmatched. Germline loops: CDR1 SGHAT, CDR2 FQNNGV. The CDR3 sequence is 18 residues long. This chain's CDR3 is CASSGLYSGLAGGREQFF. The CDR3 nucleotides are TGTGCCAGCAGCGGCTTATACTCGGGACTAGCGGGAGGGCGGGAGCAGTTCTTC.

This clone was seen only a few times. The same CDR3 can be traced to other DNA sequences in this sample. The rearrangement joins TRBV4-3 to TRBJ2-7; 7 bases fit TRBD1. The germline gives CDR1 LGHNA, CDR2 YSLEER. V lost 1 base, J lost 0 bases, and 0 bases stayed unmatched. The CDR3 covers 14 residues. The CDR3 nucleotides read TGCGCCAGCAGCCAAGGGGACAGCTCCTACGAGCAGTACTTC. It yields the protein CASSQGDSSYEQYF.

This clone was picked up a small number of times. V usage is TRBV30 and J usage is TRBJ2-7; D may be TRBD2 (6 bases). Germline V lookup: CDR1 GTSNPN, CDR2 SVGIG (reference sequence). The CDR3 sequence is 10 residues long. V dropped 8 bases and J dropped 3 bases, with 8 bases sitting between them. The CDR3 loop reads CAVGLYEQYF. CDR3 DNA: TGTGCCGTGGGACTCTACGAGCAGTACTTC. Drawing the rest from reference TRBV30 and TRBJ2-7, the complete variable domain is SQTIHQWPATLVQPVGSPLSLECTVEGTSNPNLYWYRQAAGRGLQLLFYSVGIGQISSEVPQNLSASRPQDRQFILSSKKLLLSDSGFYLCAVGLYEQYFGPGTRLTVT.

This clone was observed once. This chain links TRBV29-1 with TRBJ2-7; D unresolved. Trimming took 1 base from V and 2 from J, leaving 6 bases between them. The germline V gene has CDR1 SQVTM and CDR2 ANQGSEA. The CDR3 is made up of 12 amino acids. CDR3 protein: CSVEGAAYEQYF. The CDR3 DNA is TGCAGCGTTGAAGGGGCCGCCTACGAGCAGTACTTC.

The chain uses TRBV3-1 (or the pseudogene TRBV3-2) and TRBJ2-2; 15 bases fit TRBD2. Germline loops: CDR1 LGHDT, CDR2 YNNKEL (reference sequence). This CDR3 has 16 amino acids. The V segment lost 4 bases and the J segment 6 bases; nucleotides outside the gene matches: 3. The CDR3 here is CASSLWTSGRAGELFF. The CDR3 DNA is TGTGCCAGCAGCCTATGGACTAGCGGGAGGGCCGGGGAGCTGTTTTTT.

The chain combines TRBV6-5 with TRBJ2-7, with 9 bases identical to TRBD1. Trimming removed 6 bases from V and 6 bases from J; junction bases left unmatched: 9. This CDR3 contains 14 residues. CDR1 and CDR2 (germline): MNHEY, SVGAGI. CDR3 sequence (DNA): TGTGCCAGCAGCTCCCGGGACAGGGATGGCGAGCAGTACTTC. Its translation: CASSSRDRDGEQYF.

The DNA of the CDR3 is TGTGCCACCAGCAGAGTAGCGGGAGGGCCAATGGGTGCCGGGGAGCTGTTTTTT. Translating it yields CATSRVAGGPMGAGELFF. The chain links TRBV15 to TRBJ2-2, with 11 bases that match TRBD2. The germline CDR1 and CDR2 sequences are LNHNV and YYDKDF (reference sequence). The junction had 10 bases not matched to a gene; V was cut back by 1 base and J by 6 bases. This CDR3 comprises 18 residues.

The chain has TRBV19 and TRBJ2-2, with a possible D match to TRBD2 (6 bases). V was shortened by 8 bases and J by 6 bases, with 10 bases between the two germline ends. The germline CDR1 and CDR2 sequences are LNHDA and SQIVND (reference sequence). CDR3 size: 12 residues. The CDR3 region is CASGREPGELFF. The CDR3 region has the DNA TGTGCCAGTGGGCGGGAACCCGGGGAGCTGTTTTTT. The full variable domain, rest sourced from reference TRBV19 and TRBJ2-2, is DGGITQSPKYLFRKEGQNVTLSCEQNLNHDAMYWYRQDPGQGLRLIYYSQIVNDFQKGDIAEGYSVSREKKESFPLTVTSAQKNPTAFYLCASGREPGELFFGEGSRLTVL.

CDR3 sequence (DNA): TGTGCCAGCATCCCAGAAAAATCCGGGGAGCTGTTTTTT. Translating it yields CASIPEKSGELFF. The gene calls are TRBV7-9 and TRBJ2-2; D is unclear. The CDR3 runs 13 residues. The V and J ends lost 7 bases and 6 bases respectively, with 12 bases between them. Germline-derived CDR1 and CDR2 are SEHNR and FQNEAQ (reference sequence).

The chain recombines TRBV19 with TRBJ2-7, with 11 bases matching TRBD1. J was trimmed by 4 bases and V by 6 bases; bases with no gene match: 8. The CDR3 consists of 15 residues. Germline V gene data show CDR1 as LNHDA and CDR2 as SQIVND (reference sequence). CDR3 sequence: CASRADRGPPYEQYF. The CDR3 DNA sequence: TGTGCCAGTAGGGCGGACAGGGGGCCCCCATACGAGCAGTACTTC. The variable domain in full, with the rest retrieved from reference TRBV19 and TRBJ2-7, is DGGITQSPKYLFRKEGQNVTLSCEQNLNHDAMYWYRQDPGQGLRLIYYSQIVNDFQKGDIAEGYSVSREKKESFPLTVTSAQKNPTAFYLCASRADRGPPYEQYFGPGTRLTVT.

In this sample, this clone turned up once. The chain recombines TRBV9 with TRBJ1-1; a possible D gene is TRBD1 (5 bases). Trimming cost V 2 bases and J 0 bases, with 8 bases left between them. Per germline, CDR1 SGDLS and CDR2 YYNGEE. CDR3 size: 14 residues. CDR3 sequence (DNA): TGTGCCAGCAGCGTCGGGGGGATGAACACTGAAGCTTTCTTT. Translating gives CASSVGGMNTEAFF.

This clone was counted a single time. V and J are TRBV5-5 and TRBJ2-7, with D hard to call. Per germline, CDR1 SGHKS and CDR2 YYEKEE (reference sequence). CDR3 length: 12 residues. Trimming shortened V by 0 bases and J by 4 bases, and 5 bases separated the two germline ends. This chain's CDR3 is CASSLVSYEQYF. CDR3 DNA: TGTGCCAGCAGCTTGGTGAGTTACGAGCAGTACTTC.

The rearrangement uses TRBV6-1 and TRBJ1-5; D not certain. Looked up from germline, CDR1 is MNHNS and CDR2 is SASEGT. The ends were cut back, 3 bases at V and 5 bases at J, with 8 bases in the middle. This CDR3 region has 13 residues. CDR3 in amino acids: CASSDAGYQPQHF. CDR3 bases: TGTGCCAGCAGTGATGCGGGGTATCAGCCCCAGCATTTT.